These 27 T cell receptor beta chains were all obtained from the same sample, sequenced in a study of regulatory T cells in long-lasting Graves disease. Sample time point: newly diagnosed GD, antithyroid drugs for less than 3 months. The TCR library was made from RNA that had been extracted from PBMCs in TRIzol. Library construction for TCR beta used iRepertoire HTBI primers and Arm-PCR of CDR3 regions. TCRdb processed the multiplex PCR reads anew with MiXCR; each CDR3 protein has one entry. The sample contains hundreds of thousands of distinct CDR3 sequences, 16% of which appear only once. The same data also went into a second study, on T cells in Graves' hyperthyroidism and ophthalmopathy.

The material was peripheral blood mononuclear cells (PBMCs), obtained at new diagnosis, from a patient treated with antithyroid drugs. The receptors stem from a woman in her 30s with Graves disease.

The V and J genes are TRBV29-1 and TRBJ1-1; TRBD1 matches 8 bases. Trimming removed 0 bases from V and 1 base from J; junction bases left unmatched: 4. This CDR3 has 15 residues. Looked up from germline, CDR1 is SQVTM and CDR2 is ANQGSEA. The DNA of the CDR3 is TGCAGCGTTGAAGATCCCAGGGGGCGGAACACTGAAGCTTTCTTT. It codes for CSVEDPRGRNTEAFF.

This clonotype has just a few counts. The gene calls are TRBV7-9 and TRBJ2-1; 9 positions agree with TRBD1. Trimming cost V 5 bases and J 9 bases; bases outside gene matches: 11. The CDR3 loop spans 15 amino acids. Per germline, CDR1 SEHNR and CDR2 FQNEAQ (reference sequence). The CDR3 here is CASSTGTGWRSEQFF. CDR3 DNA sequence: TGTGCCAGCAGCACCGGGACAGGGTGGCGAAGTGAGCAGTTCTTC.

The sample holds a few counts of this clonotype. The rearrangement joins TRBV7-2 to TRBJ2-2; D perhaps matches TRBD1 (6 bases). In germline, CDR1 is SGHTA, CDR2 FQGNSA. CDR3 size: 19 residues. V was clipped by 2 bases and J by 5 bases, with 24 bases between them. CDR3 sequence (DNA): TGTGCCAGCAGCTTAAGGGCCCCAGTGGGACAAGAGCGGACCGGGGAGCTGTTTTTT. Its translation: CASSLRAPVGQERTGELFF.

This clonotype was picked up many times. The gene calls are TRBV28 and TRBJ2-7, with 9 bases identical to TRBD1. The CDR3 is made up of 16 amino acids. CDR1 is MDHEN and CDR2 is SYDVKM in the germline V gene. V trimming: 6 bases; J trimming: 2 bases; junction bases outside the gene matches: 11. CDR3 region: CASRTWGQGKPYEQYF. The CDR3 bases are TGTGCCAGCAGGACTTGGGGACAGGGTAAACCCTACGAGCAGTACTTC.

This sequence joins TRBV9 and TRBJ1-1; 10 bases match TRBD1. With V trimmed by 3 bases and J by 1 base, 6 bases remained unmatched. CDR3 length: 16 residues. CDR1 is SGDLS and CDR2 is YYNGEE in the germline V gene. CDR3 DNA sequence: TGTGCCAGCAGCGGATCCGGGACAGGGGAGAACACTGAAGCTTTCTTT. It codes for CASSGSGTGENTEAFF. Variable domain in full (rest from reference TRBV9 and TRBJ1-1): DSGVTQTPKHLITATGQRVTLRCSPRSGDLSVYWYQQSLDQGLQFLIQYYNGEERAKGNILERFSAQQFPDLHSELNLSSLELGDSALYFCASSGSGTGENTEAFFGQGTRLTVV.

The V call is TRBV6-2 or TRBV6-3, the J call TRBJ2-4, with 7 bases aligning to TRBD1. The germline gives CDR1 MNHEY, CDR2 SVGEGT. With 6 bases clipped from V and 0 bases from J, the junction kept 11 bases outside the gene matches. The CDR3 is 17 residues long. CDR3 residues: CASRLRQGLLAKNIQYF. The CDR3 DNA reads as TGTGCCAGCAGGTTGAGACAGGGCCTACTAGCCAAAAACATTCAGTACTTC.

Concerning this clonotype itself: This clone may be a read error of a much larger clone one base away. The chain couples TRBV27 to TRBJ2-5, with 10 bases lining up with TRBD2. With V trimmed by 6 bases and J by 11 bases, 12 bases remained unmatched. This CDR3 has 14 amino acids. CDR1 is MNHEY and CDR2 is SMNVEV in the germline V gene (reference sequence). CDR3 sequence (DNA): TGTGCCAGCAGGTCGGGACTAGCGTTAGGTGAGCAGTACTTC. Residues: CASRSGLALGEQYF.

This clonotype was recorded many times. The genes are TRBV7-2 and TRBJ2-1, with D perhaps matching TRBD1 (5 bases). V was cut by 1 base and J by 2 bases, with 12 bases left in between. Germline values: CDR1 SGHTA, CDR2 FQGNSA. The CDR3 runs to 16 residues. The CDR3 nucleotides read TGTGCCAGCAGCTTAGGGGTTAGCAGGGCCTACAATGAGCAGTTCTTC. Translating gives CASSLGVSRAYNEQFF.

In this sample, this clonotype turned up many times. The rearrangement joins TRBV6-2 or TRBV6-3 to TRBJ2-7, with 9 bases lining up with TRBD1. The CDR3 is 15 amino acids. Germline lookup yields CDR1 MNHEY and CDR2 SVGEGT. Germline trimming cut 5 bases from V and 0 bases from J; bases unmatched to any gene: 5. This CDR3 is CASSTTGGSSYEQYF. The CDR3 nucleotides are TGTGCCAGCAGTACGACAGGGGGTAGCTCCTACGAGCAGTACTTC.

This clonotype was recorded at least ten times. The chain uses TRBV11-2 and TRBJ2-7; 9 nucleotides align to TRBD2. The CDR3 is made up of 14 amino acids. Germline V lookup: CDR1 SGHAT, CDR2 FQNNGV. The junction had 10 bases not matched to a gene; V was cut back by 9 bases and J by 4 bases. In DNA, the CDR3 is TGTGCCAGAGAGATAGCGGGAGTGGTTTACGAGCAGTACTTC. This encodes CAREIAGVVYEQYF.

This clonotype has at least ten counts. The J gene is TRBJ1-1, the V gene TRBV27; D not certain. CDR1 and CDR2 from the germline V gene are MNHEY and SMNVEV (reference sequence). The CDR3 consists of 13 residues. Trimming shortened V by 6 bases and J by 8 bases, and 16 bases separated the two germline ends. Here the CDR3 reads CASRPSTWAEAFF. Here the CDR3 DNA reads TGTGCCAGCAGGCCTTCCACATGGGCGGAAGCTTTCTTT.

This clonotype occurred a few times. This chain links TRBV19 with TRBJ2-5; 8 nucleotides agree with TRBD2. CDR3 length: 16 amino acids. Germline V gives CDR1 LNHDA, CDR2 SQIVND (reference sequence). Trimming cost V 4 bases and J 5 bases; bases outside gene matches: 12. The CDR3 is CASSTLEEAGGETQYF. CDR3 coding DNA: TGTGCCAGTAGTACCCTCGAGGAGGCGGGAGGCGAGACCCAGTACTTC.

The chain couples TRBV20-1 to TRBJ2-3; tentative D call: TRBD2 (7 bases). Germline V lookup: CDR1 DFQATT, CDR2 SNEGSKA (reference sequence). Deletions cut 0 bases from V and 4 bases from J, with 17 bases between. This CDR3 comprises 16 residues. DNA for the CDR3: TGCAGTGCTAGAGATCGTGCGGGGGCATTCCCAGATACGCAGTATTTT. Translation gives CSARDRAGAFPDTQYF.

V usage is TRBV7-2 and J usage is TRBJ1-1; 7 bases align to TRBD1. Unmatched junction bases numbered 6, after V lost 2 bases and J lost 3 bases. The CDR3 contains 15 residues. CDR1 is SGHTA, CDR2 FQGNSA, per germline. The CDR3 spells CASSLRVGTDTEAFF. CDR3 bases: TGTGCCAGCAGCTTACGCGTTGGGACAGACACTGAAGCTTTCTTT. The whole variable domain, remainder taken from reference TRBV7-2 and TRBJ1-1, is GAGVSQSPSNKVTEKGKDVELRCDPISGHTALYWYRQSLGQGLEFLIYFQGNSAPDKSGLPSDRFSAERTGGSVSTLTIQRTQQEDSAVYLCASSLRVGTDTEAFFGQGTRLTVV.

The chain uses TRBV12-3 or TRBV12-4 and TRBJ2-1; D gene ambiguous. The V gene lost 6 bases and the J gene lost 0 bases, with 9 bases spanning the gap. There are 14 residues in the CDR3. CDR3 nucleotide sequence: TGTGCCAGCAGGCCGGTGAGCTCCTACAATGAGCAGTTCTTC. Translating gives CASRPVSSYNEQFF.

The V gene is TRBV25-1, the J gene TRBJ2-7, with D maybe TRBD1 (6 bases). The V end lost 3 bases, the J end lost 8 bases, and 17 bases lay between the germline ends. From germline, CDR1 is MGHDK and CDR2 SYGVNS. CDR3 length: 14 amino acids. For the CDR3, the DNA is TGTGCCAGCAGTGAGTGGGGGCCAACAATCAAGCAGTACTTC. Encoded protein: CASSEWGPTIKQYF.

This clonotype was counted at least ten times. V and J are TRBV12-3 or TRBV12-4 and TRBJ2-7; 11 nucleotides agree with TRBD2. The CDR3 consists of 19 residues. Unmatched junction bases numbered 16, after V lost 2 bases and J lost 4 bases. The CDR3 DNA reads TGTGCCAGCAGTTTAAACAGGGGGCGACTAGCGGGACGCGTTTACGAGCAGTACTTC. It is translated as CASSLNRGRLAGRVYEQYF.

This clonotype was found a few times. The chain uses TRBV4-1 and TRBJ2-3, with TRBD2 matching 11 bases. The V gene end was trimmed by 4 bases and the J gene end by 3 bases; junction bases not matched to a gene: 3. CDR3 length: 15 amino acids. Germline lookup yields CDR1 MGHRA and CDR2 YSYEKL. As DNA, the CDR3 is TGCGCCAGCAGCCCGACTAGCGGGGTTACAGATACGCAGTATTTT. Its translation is CASSPTSGVTDTQYF.

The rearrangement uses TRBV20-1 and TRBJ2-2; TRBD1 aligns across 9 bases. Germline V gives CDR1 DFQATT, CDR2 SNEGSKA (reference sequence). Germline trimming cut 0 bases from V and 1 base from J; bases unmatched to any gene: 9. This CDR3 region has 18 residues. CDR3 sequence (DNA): TGCAGTGCTAGAGACCCCGGGACAGGGTTGGAGAACACCGGGGAGCTGTTTTTT. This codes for CSARDPGTGLENTGELFF.

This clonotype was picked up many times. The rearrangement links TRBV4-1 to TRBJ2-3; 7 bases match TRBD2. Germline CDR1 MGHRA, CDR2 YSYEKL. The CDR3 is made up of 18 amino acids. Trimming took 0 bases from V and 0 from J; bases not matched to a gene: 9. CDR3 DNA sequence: TGCGCCAGCAGCCAAGAAGCGGAAGAGCGGGATAGCACAGATACGCAGTATTTT. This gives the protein CASSQEAEERDSTDTQYF.

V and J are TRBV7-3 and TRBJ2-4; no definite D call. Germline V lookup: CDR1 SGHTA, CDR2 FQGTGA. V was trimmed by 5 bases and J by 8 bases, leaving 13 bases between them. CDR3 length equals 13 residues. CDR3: CASSGVDGHIQYF. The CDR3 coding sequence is TGTGCCAGCAGCGGGGTTGACGGACACATTCAGTACTTC.

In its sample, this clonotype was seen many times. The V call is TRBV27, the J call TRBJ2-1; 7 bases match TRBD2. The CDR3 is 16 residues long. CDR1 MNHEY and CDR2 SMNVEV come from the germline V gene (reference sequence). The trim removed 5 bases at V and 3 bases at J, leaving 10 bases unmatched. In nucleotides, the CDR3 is TGTGCCAGCAGTCCTTTTAAGGGCGGGAGCTACAATGAGCAGTTCTTC. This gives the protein CASSPFKGGSYNEQFF.

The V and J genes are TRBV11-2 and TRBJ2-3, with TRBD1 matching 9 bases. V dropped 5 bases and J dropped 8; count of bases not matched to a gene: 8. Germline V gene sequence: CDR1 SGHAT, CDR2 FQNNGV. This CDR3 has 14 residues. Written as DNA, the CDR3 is TGTGCCAGCAGCACCGGGACAGGGCCTGGTACGCAGTATTTT. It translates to CASSTGTGPGTQYF.

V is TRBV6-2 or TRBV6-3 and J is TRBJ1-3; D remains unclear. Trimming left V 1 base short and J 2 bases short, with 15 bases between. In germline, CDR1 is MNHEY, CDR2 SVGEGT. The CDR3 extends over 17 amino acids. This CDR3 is CASSYLSVGPTGNTIYF. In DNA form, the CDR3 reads TGTGCCAGCAGTTACTTATCCGTAGGGCCGACTGGAAACACCATATATTTT.

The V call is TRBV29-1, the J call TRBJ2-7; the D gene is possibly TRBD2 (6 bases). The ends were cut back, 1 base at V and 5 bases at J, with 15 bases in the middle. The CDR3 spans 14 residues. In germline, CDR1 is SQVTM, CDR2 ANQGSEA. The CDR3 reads CSVEGLEGSNEQYF. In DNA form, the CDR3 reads TGCAGCGTTGAAGGACTAGAGGGGTCCAACGAGCAGTACTTC.

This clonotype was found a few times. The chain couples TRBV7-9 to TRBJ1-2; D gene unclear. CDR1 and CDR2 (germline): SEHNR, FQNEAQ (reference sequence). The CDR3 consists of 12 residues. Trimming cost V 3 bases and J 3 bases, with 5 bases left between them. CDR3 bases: TGTGCCAGCAGCTTTGACGACTATGGCTACACCTTC. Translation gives CASSFDDYGYTF.

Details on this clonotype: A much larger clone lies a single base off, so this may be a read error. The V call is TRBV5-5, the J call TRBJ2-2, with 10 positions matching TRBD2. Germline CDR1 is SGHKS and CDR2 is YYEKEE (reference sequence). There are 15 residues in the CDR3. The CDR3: CASSLVLAGAGDLFF. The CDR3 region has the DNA TGTGCCAGCAGCTTGGTTCTAGCGGGAGCCGGGGACCTGTTTTTT.